The 8 T cell receptor beta chains given below trace back to one sample, sequenced in a study of early T cells in non-severe SARS-CoV-2 infection. TCRdb passed the 5' RACE reads through MiXCR, listing each CDR3 protein once. The sample holds nearly 60,000 distinct CDR3 sequences, about an eighth seen once. The sequencing sample was made of whole blood. Receptor source: an adult who was a healthcare worker with PCR-confirmed SARS-CoV-2 infection or an uninfected control (not recorded which).

With regard to this clonotype: A read error is possible here, since a much larger clone lies one base away. V is TRBV11-2 and J is TRBJ2-7; perhaps TRBD2 as D (5 bases). This CDR3 contains 16 residues. Germline CDR1 SGHAT, CDR2 FQNNGV. CDR3: CVSSLVSTGLSYEQYF. The CDR3, as DNA: TGTGTCAGCAGCTTAGTCAGTACGGGGTTATCCTACGAGCAGTACTTC.

This chain connects TRBV28 to TRBJ1-2; D not certain. The CDR3 sequence is 12 residues long. Trimming took off 3 bases at V and 10 bases at J, with 12 bases between the two ends. Germline-derived CDR1 and CDR2 are MDHEN and SYDVKM. The CDR3 reads CASSFSRHDYTF. The CDR3 nucleotides read TGTGCCAGCAGTTTTTCACGGCATGACTACACCTTC.

This clonotype has at least ten counts. The chain links TRBV5-1 to TRBJ2-1, with TRBD1 identical over 7 bases. J lost 0 bases, V lost 4 bases, and 4 bases had no gene match. The CDR3 contains 15 residues. Germline V gene lookup returns CDR1 SGHRS and CDR2 YFSETQ. DNA of the CDR3: TGCGCCAGCAGCGACAGGGCCAGCTCCTACAATGAGCAGTTCTTC. The encoded protein is CASSDRASSYNEQFF.

This clonotype was observed once. J is TRBJ1-1 and V is TRBV28; D is unresolved. Germline assignment: CDR1 MDHEN and CDR2 SYDVKM. The CDR3 runs 12 residues. The V gene lost 2 bases and the J gene lost 10 bases, with 11 bases spanning the gap. The DNA of the CDR3 is TGTGCCAGCAGTTTAGCCCTTCGGGGAGCTTTCTTT. This codes for CASSLALRGAFF.

This clonotype occurred many times. This sequence joins TRBV5-5 and TRBJ1-5; D is possibly TRBD1 (6 bases). Looked up from germline, CDR1 is SGHKS and CDR2 is YYEKEE (reference sequence). The length of the CDR3 is 15 residues. V was cut by 0 bases and J by 4 bases, with 11 bases left in between. This CDR3 reads CASSLVGAGNQPQHF. DNA of the CDR3: TGTGCCAGCAGCTTGGTGGGGGCAGGGAATCAGCCCCAGCATTTT. The full variable domain, with the rest looked up from reference TRBV5-5 and TRBJ1-5, is DAGVTQSPTHLIKTRGQQVTLRCSPISGHKSVSWYQQVLGQGPQFIFQYYEKEERGRGNFPDRFSARQFPNYSSELNVNALLLGDSALYLCASSLVGAGNQPQHFGDGTRLSIL.

This clonotype was found a few times. V gene TRBV5-1 combines with J gene TRBJ1-6, with 9 bases aligning to TRBD1. Germline V gene data show CDR1 as SGHRS and CDR2 as YFSETQ. Trimming cost V 3 bases and J 9 bases; bases outside gene matches: 10. This CDR3 comprises 16 residues. This CDR3 reads CASSSKTGGEVSPLHF. DNA for the CDR3: TGCGCCAGCAGCTCCAAAACAGGGGGCGAAGTTTCACCCCTCCACTTT. The full variable domain, completed using reference TRBV5-1 and TRBJ1-6, is KAGVTQTPRYLIKTRGQQVTLSCSPISGHRSVSWYQQTPGQGLQFLFEYFSETQRNKGNFPGRFSGRQFSNSRSEMNVSTLELGDSALYLCASSSKTGGEVSPLHFGNGTRLTVT.

The chain carries TRBV4-2 and TRBJ2-5; D is undetermined. V shed 1 base and J shed 7 bases, with 13 bases lying between them. This CDR3 has 14 amino acids. Germline V gene data show CDR1 as LGHNA and CDR2 as YNFKEQ. CDR3 loop: CASSQALPGRTQYF. CDR3 coding DNA: TGTGCCAGCAGCCAAGCCCTTCCAGGCCGGACCCAGTACTTC.

This sequence joins TRBV11-2 and TRBJ2-1; either TRBD1 or TRBD2 may supply D (7 bases each). This CDR3 contains 17 residues. V was cut by 0 bases and J by 7 bases, with 19 bases left in between. The germline V gene has CDR1 SGHAT and CDR2 FQNNGV. CDR3 coding DNA: TGTGCCAGCAGCTTAGATCGGCTACAGGGGAGGGTAAATGAGCAGTTCTTC. As protein: CASSLDRLQGRVNEQFF.